The 10 T cell receptor beta chains given below trace back to one sample, sequenced in a study of neoadjuvant anti-PD-1 for oral cavity cancer. Time point specified: after neoadjuvant nivolumab, at surgical resection. Only in-frame clones appear in the TCRdb table, and some are missing; sequencing was by immunoSEQ multiplex PCR. The sample includes around 13,000 clones, around 75% of them seen just once. The sequences come from PBMCs, collected after nivolumab (anti-PD-1) treatment. Source of these receptors: a person between 35 and 79 years old with oral cavity squamous cell carcinoma.

The V call is TRBV21-1, the J call TRBJ1-1. TRBV21-1 represents a pseudogene. CDR3 length equals 13 residues. CDR3 amino acids: CASSPRAGAEAFF. The CDR3 bases are TGTGCCAGCAGCCCCCGCGCGGGGGCTGAAGCTTTCTTT.

The chain carries TRBV19 and TRBJ2-6, with 8 bases fitting TRBD1. V shed 6 bases, J shed 4 bases, and the junction held 11 bases outside the gene matches. The CDR3 is 17 amino acids. Germline V lookup: CDR1 LNHDA, CDR2 SQIVND (reference sequence). The CDR3 sequence is CASSRTTGVGGANVLTF. The DNA for the CDR3 is TGTGCCAGTAGCCGGACGACAGGGGTGGGCGGGGCCAACGTCCTGACTTTC.

This clone was counted between two and nine times. This chain links TRBV19 with TRBJ1-5; D is undetermined. Germline-derived CDR1 and CDR2 are LNHDA and SQIVND (reference sequence). The length of the CDR3 is 15 residues. Trimming removed 3 bases from V and 1 base from J, with 10 bases in between. CDR3 sequence: CASSMGGQSNQPQHF. CDR3 nucleotide sequence: TGTGCCAGTAGTATGGGAGGCCAAAGCAATCAGCCCCAGCATTTT.

V is TRBV11-2 and J is TRBJ1-2; 10 nucleotides agree with TRBD1. The germline V gene encodes CDR1 SGHAT and CDR2 FQNNGV. Germline trimming cut 3 bases from V and 7 bases from J; bases unmatched to any gene: 8. This CDR3 is 15 amino acids long. The CDR3 spells CASSFIRQGARGYTF. The CDR3 region has the DNA TGTGCCAGCAGCTTCATACGACAGGGGGCGCGTGGCTACACCTTC. Drawing the rest from reference TRBV11-2 and TRBJ1-2, the complete variable domain is EAGVAQSPRYKIIEKRQSVAFWCNPISGHATLYWYQQILGQGPKLLIQFQNNGVVDDSQLPKDRFSAERLKGVDSTLKIQPAKLEDSAVYLCASSFIRQGARGYTFGSGTRLTVV.

This chain uses TRBV4-1 with TRBJ2-7, with D uncertain. The CDR3 is 15 residues long. The ends were cut back, 4 bases at V and 0 bases at J, with 13 bases in the middle. Germline CDR1 is MGHRA and CDR2 is YSYEKL. For the CDR3, the DNA is TGCGCCAGCAGCCGCCCGACGGATAGCTCCTACGAGCAGTACTTC. Its protein is CASSRPTDSSYEQYF.

The chain couples TRBV7-3 to TRBJ1-1; D unclear. CDR3 length: 14 amino acids. CDR1 is SGHTA, CDR2 FQGTGA, per germline. Trimming removed 5 bases from V and 8 bases from J, with 18 bases in between. CDR3 sequence reads: CASSPGSIYAEAFF. DNA for the CDR3: TGTGCCAGCAGCCCCGGTAGTATCTACGCGGAAGCTTTCTTT.

The chain's CDR3 is CASSVSASDPYEQYF. DNA of the CDR3: TGTGCCAGCAGCGTATCGGCTAGCGACCCCTACGAGCAGTACTTC. The J gene is TRBJ2-7, the V gene TRBV9, with a possible D match to TRBD2 (6 bases). In germline, CDR1 is SGDLS, CDR2 YYNGEE. The CDR3 covers 15 residues. The V end was cut by 1 base, the J end by 2 bases, with 13 bases between.

The genes are TRBV10-3 and TRBJ1-2, with D perhaps matching TRBD1 (6 bases). V dropped 2 bases and J dropped 4 bases, with 14 bases sitting between them. This CDR3 is built from 15 residues. Germline V gene lookup returns CDR1 ENHRY and CDR2 SYGVKD. The CDR3 DNA follows: TGTGCCATCAGTGAGAGGGACACACGGTCCTATGGCTACACCTTC. Protein sequence: CAISERDTRSYGYTF.

This chain uses TRBV6-1 with TRBJ2-5, with TRBD2 matching 8 bases. CDR1 is MNHNS and CDR2 is SASEGT in the germline V gene. J lost 7 bases, V lost 4 bases, and 11 bases had no gene match. This CDR3 has 15 residues. This CDR3 reads CASSASTERGGTQYF. The CDR3 DNA is TGTGCCAGCAGTGCTAGTACGGAACGGGGGGGGACCCAGTACTTC.

V gene TRBV28 combines with J gene TRBJ1-4; the D gene is possibly TRBD1 (6 bases). The CDR3 is 12 amino acids. The germline CDR1 and CDR2 sequences are MDHEN and SYDVKM. Deletions cut 6 bases from V and 14 bases from J, with 16 bases between. The CDR3 region is CASSPPRGGLFF. For the CDR3, the DNA is TGTGCCAGCAGCCCTCCAAGAGGGGGGCTGTTTTTT.